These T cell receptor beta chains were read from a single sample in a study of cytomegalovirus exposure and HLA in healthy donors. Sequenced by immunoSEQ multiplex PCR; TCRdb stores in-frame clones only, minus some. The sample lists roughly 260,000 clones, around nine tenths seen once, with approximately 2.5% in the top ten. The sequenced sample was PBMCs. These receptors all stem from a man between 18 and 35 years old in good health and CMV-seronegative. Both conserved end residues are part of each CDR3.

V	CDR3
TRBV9	CASSVGADNTGELFF
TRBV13	CASSNRDSVTDTQYF
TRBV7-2	CASSLQQGFGYTF
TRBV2	CASGAQGANEKLFF
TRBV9	CASSVGTAYNEQFF
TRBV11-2	CASSFEVTYEQYF
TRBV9	CASSPKGTGGVGANVLTF
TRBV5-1	CASTDTTYEQYF
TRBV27	CASRHIRASGIYEQYF
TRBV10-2	CATLDRGVEDTQYF
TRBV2	CASRGFRSWPQHF
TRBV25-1	CASSEYFDREAFF
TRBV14	CASSLLAGASTDTQYF
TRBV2	CASRLAGEGTGELFF
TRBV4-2	CASSPPYTEAFF
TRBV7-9	CASSLELENEKLFF
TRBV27	CASSWSGGSSYEQYF
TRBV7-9	CASSPRQVWDEKLFF
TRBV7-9	CASSLLRNEQFF
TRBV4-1	CASSQENVLADNEQFF
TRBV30	CAWHLGGLKFF
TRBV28	CASSFGTAQETQYF
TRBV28	CASSPEYRDQGYEQYF
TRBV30	CAWSVQGNQPQHF
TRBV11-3	CASSLGKRGTFYNEQFF
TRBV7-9	CASSPRQGAGEQFF
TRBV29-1	CSVGGRPPGYEQYF
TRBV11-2	CASSLGGIYGYTF
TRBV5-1	CASSLTGDPSDYEQYF
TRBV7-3	CASSLSGTSGFTGELFF
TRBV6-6	CASSSRGEETQYF
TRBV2	CASKTPSLGTGLREQYF
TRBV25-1	CASSDARGNEKLFF
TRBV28	CATSPGQGSGYTF
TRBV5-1	CASSLSGMNTEAFF
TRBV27	CASSHGAGDSYNSPLHF
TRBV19	CASSHGNNYEQYF
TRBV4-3	CASSSGSSGANVLTF
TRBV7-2	CASSLVQGGQPQHF
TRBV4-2	CASSQDRQGRSYNEQFF
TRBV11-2	CASSLFLSQPQHF